The 17 T cell receptor beta chains below come from one sample, sequenced in a study of spatial heterogeneity in lung cancer. Broader study findings: The study found that expanded intratumoral alpha and beta TCR counts tracked tumor mutation counts.

Antigens of these TCRs are unknown. Regarding time point: sample taken at primary tumor resection. TCRdb passed the 5' RACE reads through MiXCR, listing each CDR3 protein once. The table lists roughly 10,000 distinct CDR3 sequences, roughly 8.1% of them singletons. The sample in question was lung tumor tissue, obtained at surgery. These TCRs come from a male donor with early-stage non-small cell lung cancer.

This clonotype was counted many times. The CDR3: CASSIDPAGNSPLHF. The CDR3, as DNA: TGTGCCAGTAGTATCGATCCTGCGGGTAATTCACCCCTCCACTTT. The chain recombines TRBV19 with TRBJ1-6; D uncertain. V was trimmed by 3 bases and J by 6 bases, leaving 12 bases between them. CDR3 length equals 15 residues. The germline V gene encodes CDR1 LNHDA and CDR2 SQIVND (reference sequence).

This clonotype was detected ten times or more. The V call is TRBV20-1, the J call TRBJ1-2; D may be TRBD1 (5 bases). Germline V gives CDR1 DFQATT, CDR2 SNEGSKA (reference sequence). The CDR3 has 13 amino acids. The germline V and J ends were trimmed by 1 base and 5 bases, with 11 bases remaining between them. The CDR3 sequence is CSARAGVGYGYTF. DNA for the CDR3: TGCAGTGCTAGAGCGGGGGTTGGGTATGGCTACACCTTC.

The table lists this clonotype with many counts. The rearrangement joins TRBV7-9 to TRBJ1-5, with a possible D match to TRBD1 (5 bases). V dropped 6 bases and J dropped 5 bases, with 14 bases sitting between them. Germline V gene lookup returns CDR1 SEHNR and CDR2 FQNEAQ (reference sequence). The CDR3 has 14 residues. CDR3 in DNA: TGTGCCAGCAGTGGGGCCCAGCTAGATCAGCCCCAGCATTTT. Protein: CASSGAQLDQPQHF.

This clonotype came up many times. The V and J genes are TRBV7-2 and TRBJ2-7; TRBD1 aligns across 11 bases. The CDR3 sequence is 15 residues long. Trimming cost V 7 bases and J 2 bases; bases outside gene matches: 7. CDR1 is SGHTA, CDR2 FQGNSA, per germline. CDR3 in amino acids: CASTPGTGGPYEQYF. For the CDR3, the DNA is TGTGCCAGCACCCCTGGGACAGGGGGACCCTACGAGCAGTACTTC.

Many counts were recorded for this clonotype. J is TRBJ2-3 and V is TRBV9; D remains ambiguous. CDR1 and CDR2 (germline): SGDLS, YYNGEE. Trimming pared 4 bases from V and 2 bases from J, leaving 23 bases between. The length of the CDR3 is 18 residues. CDR3 sequence: CASSTETPGAFYTDTQYF. CDR3 sequence (DNA): TGTGCCAGCAGCACCGAAACTCCCGGAGCTTTTTACACAGATACGCAGTATTTT.

This clonotype is large (0.1 to 1%) by share. V usage is TRBV27 and J usage is TRBJ2-7; 14 nucleotides align to TRBD2. CDR3 size: 15 residues. CDR1 is MNHEY, CDR2 SMNVEV, per germline (reference sequence). The J segment lost 2 bases and the V segment lost 3 bases, leaving 0 bases of the junction unmatched. The CDR3 is CASSLGLAGAYEQYF. The CDR3 coding sequence is TGTGCCAGCAGTTTGGGACTAGCGGGAGCCTACGAGCAGTACTTC.

This clonotype is labeled as medium-sized. The chain has TRBV30 and TRBJ2-2; tentatively, D is TRBD2 (6 bases). The germline V gene encodes CDR1 GTSNPN and CDR2 SVGIG (reference sequence). There are 18 residues in the CDR3. Between the trimmed V and J ends, which lost 0 bases and 0 bases, there was a span of 17 bases. This CDR3 is CAWSVRGFGFANTGELFF. In nucleotides, the CDR3 is TGTGCCTGGAGTGTACGGGGGTTCGGTTTCGCGAACACCGGGGAGCTGTTTTTT. Combining the CDR3 with reference TRBV30 and TRBJ2-2 gives the whole variable domain SQTIHQWPATLVQPVGSPLSLECTVEGTSNPNLYWYRQAAGRGLQLLFYSVGIGQISSEVPQNLSASRPQDRQFILSSKKLLLSDSGFYLCAWSVRGFGFANTGELFFGEGSRLTVL.

The chain uses TRBV30 and TRBJ1-3, with TRBD1 matching 9 bases. Germline V gene data show CDR1 as GTSNPN and CDR2 as SVGIG (reference sequence). Unmatched junction bases numbered 7, after V lost 4 bases and J lost 6 bases. The CDR3 is 14 amino acids. The CDR3 here is CAWNRDRVENTIYF. CDR3 in DNA: TGTGCCTGGAACCGGGACAGGGTAGAAAACACCATATATTTT.

This clonotype was counted many times. V and J are TRBV7-9 and TRBJ1-1, with D hard to call. This CDR3 spans 11 amino acids. The germline V gene encodes CDR1 SEHNR and CDR2 FQNEAQ (reference sequence). The V gene lost 5 bases and the J gene lost 3 bases, with 4 bases spanning the gap. The CDR3 sequence is CASSPYTEAFF. For the CDR3, the DNA is TGTGCCAGCAGCCCATACACTGAAGCTTTCTTT.

This clonotype has at least ten counts. The chain recombines TRBV4-3 with TRBJ1-5; 7 bases agree with TRBD1. V was clipped by 4 bases and J by 3 bases; unmatched bases: 3. Germline CDR1 reads LGHNA; CDR2 reads YSLEER. CDR3 length: 14 residues. The CDR3 sequence is CASSPGTANQPQHF. The CDR3 DNA reads TGCGCCAGCAGCCCAGGGACAGCCAATCAGCCCCAGCATTTT.

Many counts were recorded for this clonotype. V gene TRBV4-1 combines with J gene TRBJ2-4; TRBD1 matches at 7 bases. CDR1 and CDR2 from the germline V gene are MGHRA and YSYEKL. J lost 6 bases, V lost 4 bases, and 0 bases had no gene match. The length of the CDR3 is 12 residues. CDR3 coding DNA: TGCGCCAGCAGCCGGACAGGAAACATTCAGTACTTC. This gives the protein CASSRTGNIQYF.

This clonotype showed up many times. The rearrangement links TRBV20-1 to TRBJ1-3; D may be TRBD1 (5 bases). Trimming stripped 6 bases from V and 8 bases from J, with 20 bases between. Germline CDR1 is DFQATT and CDR2 is SNEGSKA (reference sequence). There are 14 residues in the CDR3. CDR3: CSADPGSYGDTIYF. Written as DNA, the CDR3 is TGCAGTGCCGATCCAGGGAGCTACGGAGACACCATATATTTT.

This clonotype occurred many times. J is TRBJ2-2 and V is TRBV19; 7 bases fit TRBD1. CDR1 is LNHDA and CDR2 is SQIVND in the germline V gene (reference sequence). CDR3 length: 14 residues. V gave up 7 bases and J gave up 1 base; unmatched junction bases: 3. The CDR3 loop is CASIDRENTGELFF. Written as DNA, the CDR3 is TGTGCCAGTATCGACAGGGAGAACACCGGGGAGCTGTTTTTT.

There are many counts of this clonotype. The V gene is TRBV5-1, the J gene TRBJ1-1; TRBD1 is a possible D gene (5 bases). Germline lookup yields CDR1 SGHRS and CDR2 YFSETQ. The V end lost 0 bases, the J end lost 3 bases, and 12 bases lay between the germline ends. The CDR3 extends over 15 amino acids. CDR3 region: CASSLAGRADTEAFF. Written as DNA, the CDR3 is TGCGCCAGCAGCTTGGCCGGCAGGGCGGACACTGAAGCTTTCTTT.

This clonotype was counted at least ten times. This chain links TRBV10-2 with TRBJ2-7; D unresolved. The V gene's germline CDR1 is WSHSY and CDR2 SAAADI. The CDR3 has 15 amino acids. Trimming took off 7 bases at V and 0 bases at J, with 16 bases between the two ends. CDR3 in DNA: TGCGCCAGCACCGCCGTTGGCCCGAGCTCCTACGAGCAGTACTTC. It codes for CASTAVGPSSYEQYF.

In this sample, this clonotype turned up many times. The V call is TRBV20-1, the J call TRBJ2-7; unclear D gene. V was trimmed by 0 bases and J by 6 bases, leaving 6 bases between them. The CDR3 is 11 residues long. The germline CDR1 and CDR2 sequences are DFQATT and SNEGSKA (reference sequence). The chain's CDR3 is CSAREGVEQYF. CDR3 coding DNA: TGCAGTGCTAGAGAAGGCGTCGAGCAGTACTTC.

This clonotype was seen at least ten times. Here the CDR3 DNA reads TGTGCCAGCTCACCGTCCCGGACAGGGGCCCCCGAGCAGTACTTC. Translation: CASSPSRTGAPEQYF. The chain combines TRBV18 with TRBJ2-7; 9 nucleotides align to TRBD1. The V gene end was trimmed by 3 bases and the J gene end by 6 bases; junction bases not matched to a gene: 9. The germline V gene encodes CDR1 KGHSH and CDR2 LQKENI. The CDR3 is 15 residues long.